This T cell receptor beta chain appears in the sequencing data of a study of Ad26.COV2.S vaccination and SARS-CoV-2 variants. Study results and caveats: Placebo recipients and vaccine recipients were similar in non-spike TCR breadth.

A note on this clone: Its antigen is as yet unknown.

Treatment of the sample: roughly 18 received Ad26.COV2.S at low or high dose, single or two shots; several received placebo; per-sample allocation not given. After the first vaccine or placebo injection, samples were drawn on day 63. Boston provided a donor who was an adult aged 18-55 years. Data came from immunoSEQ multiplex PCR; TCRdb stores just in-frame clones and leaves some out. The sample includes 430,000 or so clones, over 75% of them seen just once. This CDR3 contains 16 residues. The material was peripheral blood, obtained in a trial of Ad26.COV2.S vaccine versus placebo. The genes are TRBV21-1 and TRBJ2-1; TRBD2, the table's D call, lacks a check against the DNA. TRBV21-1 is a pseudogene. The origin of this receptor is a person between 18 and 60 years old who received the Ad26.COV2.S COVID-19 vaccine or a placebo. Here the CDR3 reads CASSKGTSGIYNEQFF. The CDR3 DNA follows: TGTGCCAGCAGCAAAGGGACTAGCGGGATATACAATGAGCAGTTCTTC.